The 25 T cell receptor beta chains below all came from one sample that was sequenced in a study of T cell responses to AZD1222 COVID-19 vaccine. Assay: immunoSEQ multiplex PCR; the TCRdb copy retains only in-frame clones and omits some. The data show approximately 79,000 clones, with about 88% seen just once and approximately 11% held by the top ten. Sequencing used peripheral blood, obtained on day 0 of AZD1222 vaccination. The receptors derive from an adult in good health.

The CDR3 region is CASSVGQGVIEKLFF. In DNA form, the CDR3 reads TGTGCCAGCAGCGTGGGACAGGGGGTGATTGAAAAACTGTTTTTT. The genes are TRBV7-8 and TRBJ1-4; 11 nucleotides line up with TRBD1. This CDR3 region has 15 residues. Trimming removed 5 bases from V and 7 bases from J; junction bases left unmatched: 6. CDR1 is SGHVS and CDR2 is FQNEAQ in the germline V gene.

The chain carries TRBV6-5 and TRBJ2-7; tentative D call: TRBD1 (6 bases). This CDR3 has 13 amino acids. CDR1 MNHEY and CDR2 SVGAGI come from the germline V gene. The ends were cut back, 2 bases at V and 2 bases at J, with 7 bases in the middle. DNA for the CDR3: TGTGCCAGCAGTTACGAGGGGGCCTACGAGCAGTACTTC. This translates into CASSYEGAYEQYF.

This chain connects TRBV29-1 to TRBJ1-5; D unresolved. Trimming pared 0 bases from V and 6 bases from J, leaving 12 bases between. The CDR3 extends over 14 amino acids. The germline V gene has CDR1 SQVTM and CDR2 ANQGSEA. DNA of the CDR3: TGCAGCGTTGAAGATGTTGGGTTGGGTCAGCCCCAGCATTTT. Residues: CSVEDVGLGQPQHF. The full variable domain, rest sourced from reference TRBV29-1 and TRBJ1-5, is SAVISQKPSRDICQRGTSLTIQCQVDSQVTMMFWYRQQPGQSLTLIATANQGSEATYESGFVIDKFPISRPNLTFSTLTVSNMSPEDSSIYLCSVEDVGLGQPQHFGDGTRLSIL.

The J gene is TRBJ2-3, the V gene TRBV18; tentatively, D is TRBD2 (7 bases). This CDR3 spans 15 amino acids. V was clipped by 2 bases and J by 3 bases, with 12 bases between them. The germline gives CDR1 KGHSH, CDR2 LQKENI. CDR3 nucleotides: TGTGCCAGCTCACCAGTGGCGGGGGCGACAGATACGCAGTATTTT. Translated: CASSPVAGATDTQYF.

V and J are TRBV6-5 and TRBJ1-1, with D maybe TRBD1 (5 bases). This CDR3 contains 13 residues. The V and J ends lost 7 bases and 6 bases respectively, with 15 bases between them. CDR1 and CDR2 from the germline V gene are MNHEY and SVGAGI. The CDR3 nucleotides read TGTGCCAGCATTATTTTCGGGGCAGCTGAAGCTTTCTTT. It translates to CASIIFGAAEAFF.

The chain employs TRBV5-6 and TRBJ2-2; TRBD1 matches at 10 bases. The CDR3 has 15 residues. The germline gives CDR1 SGHDT, CDR2 YYEEEE. The J segment lost 6 bases and the V segment lost 2 bases, leaving 4 bases of the junction unmatched. The CDR3 protein is CASSFGTGVAGELFF. The CDR3 coding sequence is TGTGCCAGCAGCTTCGGGACAGGGGTAGCCGGGGAGCTGTTTTTT.

The chain joins TRBV11-3 to TRBJ2-1; 10 nucleotides line up with TRBD2. CDR1 and CDR2 (germline): SGHNT, YENEEA. The junction had 7 bases not matched to a gene; V was cut back by 4 bases and J by 4 bases. This CDR3 region has 16 residues. DNA of the CDR3: TGTGCCAGCAGCTACAGGAGCGGGAGGGGGTACAATGAGCAGTTCTTC. Protein sequence: CASSYRSGRGYNEQFF.

This clone was found once. The chain employs TRBV7-2 and TRBJ2-7; 9 bases are a match to TRBD1. From germline, CDR1 is SGHTA and CDR2 FQGNSA. J was trimmed by 5 bases and V by 2 bases; bases with no gene match: 7. This CDR3 contains 15 residues. The CDR3 bases are TGTGCCAGCAGCTTAAGGTCACAGGGGGCCCACGAGCAGTACGTC. This sequence encodes CASSLRSQGAHEQYV.

This clone was seen a single time. This sequence joins TRBV6-1 and TRBJ2-7; 7 nucleotides agree with TRBD2. The ends lost 2 bases at V and 3 bases at J; junction bases unmatched: 13. The CDR3 spans 17 residues. Germline CDR1 MNHNS, CDR2 SASEGT. As DNA, the CDR3 is TGTGCCAGCAGTGAAATTCGTCGACTAGCAGATCTCTACGAGCAGTACGTC. It encodes CASSEIRRLADLYEQYV.

The J gene is TRBJ2-3, the V gene TRBV5-1, with D perhaps matching TRBD2 (5 bases). The germline V gene has CDR1 SGHRS and CDR2 YFSETQ. CDR3 length: 15 residues. Trimming cost V 3 bases and J 5 bases, with 16 bases left between them. CDR3 sequence: CASSSRLGEGDTQYF. The DNA of the CDR3 is TGCGCCAGCAGCTCCCGGTTGGGCGAGGGAGATACGCAGTATTTT.

V usage is TRBV12-3 or TRBV12-4 and J usage is TRBJ1-1; no clear D. V was trimmed by 6 bases and J by 6 bases, leaving 11 bases between them. This CDR3 comprises 12 residues. CDR3 amino acids: CASSVWSAEAFF. DNA for the CDR3: TGTGCCAGCAGCGTCTGGAGTGCTGAAGCTTTCTTT.

The V gene is TRBV5-4, the J gene TRBJ1-2; tentative D call: TRBD1 (6 bases). Trimming stripped 4 bases from V and 4 bases from J, with 20 bases between. There are 16 residues in the CDR3. Germline CDR1 SGHNT, CDR2 YYREEE (reference sequence). In DNA, the CDR3 is TGTGCCAGCAGCCCGGTCCTGGGGGCAGGACCCTATGGCTACACCTTC. Amino acids: CASSPVLGAGPYGYTF.

The chain is built from TRBV28 and TRBJ2-3; the D gene is possibly TRBD2 (6 bases). The CDR3 is made up of 14 amino acids. Germline CDR1 MDHEN, CDR2 SYDVKM. The germline V and J ends were trimmed by 6 bases and 0 bases, with 10 bases remaining between them. The CDR3 DNA sequence: TGTGCCAGCAGCCTGGCGGGAAGCACAGATACGCAGTATTTT. It is translated as CASSLAGSTDTQYF. The complete variable domain, with remaining parts taken from reference TRBV28 and TRBJ2-3, reads DVKVTQSSRYLVKRTGEKVFLECVQDMDHENMFWYRQDPGLGLRLIYFSYDVKMKEKGDIPEGYSVSREKKERFSLILESASTNQTSMYLCASSLAGSTDTQYFGPGTRLTVL.

The rearrangement links TRBV7-8 to TRBJ2-3; TRBD2 matches at 7 bases. CDR1 and CDR2 (germline): SGHVS, FQNEAQ. Trimming cost V 4 bases and J 5 bases; bases outside gene matches: 3. The CDR3 spans 13 residues. The DNA of the CDR3 is TGTGCCAGCAGCTACTGGGGGGGAGATACGCAGTATTTT. It specifies CASSYWGGDTQYF. The full variable domain, rest sourced from reference TRBV7-8 and TRBJ2-3, is GAGVSQSPRYKVAKRGQDVALRCDPISGHVSLFWYQQALGQGPEFLTYFQNEAQLDKSGLPSDRFFAERPEGSVSTLKIQRTQQEDSAVYLCASSYWGGDTQYFGPGTRLTVL.

The rearrangement joins TRBV12-3 or TRBV12-4 to TRBJ1-3, with a possible D match to TRBD1 (6 bases). The ends were cut back, 4 bases at V and 5 bases at J, with 9 bases in the middle. The CDR3 consists of 13 residues. The CDR3 nucleotides are TGTGCCAGCAGTTCGACAGGACGAAACACCATATATTTT. This encodes CASSSTGRNTIYF.

J is TRBJ2-1 and V is TRBV6-5, with TRBD1 matching 10 bases. The junction had 9 bases not matched to a gene; V was cut back by 6 bases and J by 7 bases. CDR1 is MNHEY, CDR2 SVGAGI, per germline. The CDR3 runs 15 residues. The CDR3 DNA sequence: TGTGCCAGCAGATCGACAGGGGGCTTAAGAAATGAGCAGTTCTTC. Amino acid sequence: CASRSTGGLRNEQFF.

The V call is TRBV11-2, the J call TRBJ2-7; D is possibly TRBD1 or TRBD2 (5 bases each). The CDR3 totals 15 residues. CDR1 SGHAT and CDR2 FQNNGV come from the germline V gene. Trimming removed 1 base from V and 0 bases from J, with 10 bases in between. For the CDR3, the DNA is TGTGCCAGCAGCTTAGCGGGACGGGACTCCTACGAGCAGTACTTC. It encodes CASSLAGRDSYEQYF.

V and J are TRBV10-3 and TRBJ2-1, with 8 bases matching TRBD2. Germline loops: CDR1 ENHRY, CDR2 SYGVKD. The V segment lost 6 bases and the J segment 5 bases; nucleotides outside the gene matches: 3. This CDR3 has 13 amino acids. DNA of the CDR3: TGTGCCATCAGGGCGCGGGAGGACAATGAGCAGTTCTTC. It translates to CAIRAREDNEQFF.

The chain carries TRBV15 and TRBJ1-6; possible D gene TRBD1, 6 bases. V gave up 3 bases and J gave up 11 bases, with 11 bases separating them. The germline gives CDR1 LNHNV, CDR2 YYDKDF (reference sequence). This CDR3 has 13 residues. The CDR3 protein is CATSRTGPPPLHF. The DNA of the CDR3 is TGTGCCACCAGCAGGACAGGCCCGCCACCCCTCCACTTT.

This CDR3 reads CASSYSSRGGTNTEAFF. The CDR3 DNA reads TGTGCCAGCAGTTACTCGAGTAGGGGAGGTACGAACACTGAAGCTTTCTTT. The chain has TRBV6-2 or TRBV6-3 and TRBJ1-1; TRBD1 is a possible D gene (5 bases). V was pared by 0 bases and J by 1 base, with 15 bases between. The CDR3 has 17 amino acids. Germline loops: CDR1 MNHEY, CDR2 SVGEGT.

The chain is built from TRBV6-6 and TRBJ1-1, with 9 bases fitting TRBD1. This CDR3 has 18 amino acids. From germline, CDR1 is MNHNY and CDR2 SVGAGI (reference sequence). V shed 5 bases and J 0 bases; nucleotides not matched to a gene: 13. In DNA, the CDR3 is TGTGCCAGCAGTCCAAGACAGGGGGTGGTACGGTTGAACACTGAAGCTTTCTTT. Residues: CASSPRQGVVRLNTEAFF.

The V gene is TRBV14, the J gene TRBJ1-1; a weak D match, TRBD1 (6 bases). The CDR3 totals 16 residues. The germline V gene encodes CDR1 SGHDN and CDR2 FVKESK. Trimming left V 2 bases short and J 0 bases short, with 13 bases between. CDR3 protein: CASSQTRGLLNTEAFF. CDR3 bases: TGTGCCAGCAGCCAAACCCGGGGGCTGTTGAACACTGAAGCTTTCTTT.

The rearrangement joins TRBV12-5 to TRBJ2-7, with D perhaps TRBD1 or TRBD2 (5 bases each). Looked up from germline, CDR1 is LGHNT and CDR2 is FRNRAP. The V and J ends lost 4 bases and 7 bases respectively, with 8 bases between them. This CDR3 is 11 amino acids long. The DNA of the CDR3 is TGTGCTAGTGGTTCCTGGGGGGAGCAGTACGTC. Translating it yields CASGSWGEQYV.

The rearrangement joins TRBV7-9 to TRBJ2-1; D is unclear. Trimming removed 1 base at V and 9 bases at J, with 4 bases between. Germline V gene lookup returns CDR1 SEHNR and CDR2 FQNEAQ (reference sequence). The CDR3 sequence is 11 residues long. CDR3 residues: CASSLDFEQFF. The CDR3 DNA is TGTGCCAGCAGCTTAGACTTTGAGCAGTTCTTC.

The chain joins TRBV24-1 to TRBJ1-6, with 11 bases that match TRBD1. The trim removed 1 base at V and 7 bases at J, leaving 2 bases unmatched. Germline lookup yields CDR1 KGHDR and CDR2 SFDVKD. This CDR3 spans 16 amino acids. As DNA, the CDR3 is TGTGCCACCAGTGATTTTGGGACAGGGGGAAATTCACCCCTCCACTTT. Its translation: CATSDFGTGGNSPLHF.